This T cell receptor beta chain came from a study of human T cells and chemical hapten exposure. TCRdb ran MiXCR on the RACE reads and lists one entry per CDR3 protein. This sample has about 52,000 distinct CDR3 sequences, with 9.9% found just once. Time point given: patch test 3, about 24 weeks after DPC sensitization. The treatment is: therapeutic diphenylcyclopropenone sensitization with weekly scalp DPC. This clonotype was detected ten times or more. Its target is not known. Trimming removed 2 bases from V and 4 bases from J, with 8 bases in between. The germline CDR1 and CDR2 sequences are MNHEY and SVGEGT. This CDR3 is 13 amino acids long. Study-level results: Expanded TCR sets contained significantly more large CDR3 similarity clusters than controls. Unchanged with DPC sensitization were TCRs above 1 in 1000 frequency.

The TCR originated in a woman in her thirties or forties with alopecia areata. Some clones in this sample may be carry-over from other donors' samples. The source was whole blood, collected in connection with sensitization to the hapten diphenylcyclopropenone (DPC). The genes are TRBV6-2 or TRBV6-3 and TRBJ1-1; D not certain. Here the CDR3 DNA reads TGTGCCAGCAGTTACGAGGAAACCACTGAAGCTTTCTTT. This translates into CASSYEETTEAFF.